The T cell receptor beta chain under discussion was sequenced for a study of blood T cells in healthy people across ages. The length of the CDR3 is 15 residues. V was pared by 5 bases and J by 0 bases, with 4 bases of the junction left unmatched. The germline V gene encodes CDR1 MGHRA and CDR2 YSYEKL. This clonotype was observed a few times. Next came a second PCR, run for about 7 to 12 cycles, which used a sample-barcoded 5' primer along with a J-beta primer mix. TCRdb re-derived calls from the 5' RACE reads in MiXCR, one entry per CDR3 protein. The data contain about 1.4 million distinct CDR3 sequences, roughly 60% of them seen just once; the ten biggest clones take up roughly 7%.

The receptor was derived from a man younger than 35 in good health. The material sequenced was blood. The chain joins TRBV4-1 to TRBJ2-3; the match to TRBD2 covers 8 bases. CDR3 nucleotide sequence: TGCGCCAGCAGCAAACAGCGGGGGAGCACAGATACGCAGTATTTT. Encoded protein: CASSKQRGSTDTQYF.